The 8 T cell receptor beta chains given below trace back to one sample, sequenced in a study of T cell responses to AZD1222 COVID-19 vaccine. Data came from immunoSEQ multiplex PCR; TCRdb stores just in-frame clones and leaves some out. The table shows some 170,000 clones, with roughly nine tenths occurring only once. The material sequenced was peripheral blood, taken on day 0 of AZD1222 vaccination. These receptors all stem from an adult in good health.

The gene calls are TRBV4-1 and TRBJ2-7; 11 nucleotides match TRBD1. Germline V gene lookup returns CDR1 MGHRA and CDR2 YSYEKL. The CDR3 sequence is 13 residues long. V was clipped by 5 bases and J by 7 bases; unmatched bases: 4. The CDR3 sequence is CASSAGQGEEQYF. As DNA, the CDR3 is TGCGCCAGCAGCGCGGGACAGGGGGAAGAGCAGTACTTC.

The genes are TRBV5-6 and TRBJ2-7; a possible D gene is TRBD1 (6 bases). The CDR3 contains 17 residues. The germline V and J ends were trimmed by 0 bases and 0 bases, with 16 bases remaining between them. Germline-derived CDR1 and CDR2 are SGHDT and YYEEEE. This CDR3 is CASSLDLQGISSYEQYF. Written as DNA, the CDR3 is TGTGCCAGCAGCTTGGATCTCCAGGGGATCAGCTCCTACGAGCAGTACTTC.

This clone has just one count. The chain recombines TRBV5-6 with TRBJ1-1; the D gene is possibly TRBD1 (6 bases). The V end was cut by 2 bases, the J end by 4 bases, with 15 bases between. The germline gives CDR1 SGHDT, CDR2 YYEEEE. CDR3 length: 15 amino acids. CDR3 nucleotide sequence: TGTGCCAGCAGCTTAGATTCGGGGGGCTTCACTGAAGCTTTCTTT. Its translation is CASSLDSGGFTEAFF.

This clone was seen only once. The J gene is TRBJ2-3, the V gene TRBV30; possible D gene TRBD2, 6 bases. CDR3 length equals 12 residues. V lost 0 bases and J 9 bases, leaving 10 bases between the germline ends. The germline CDR1 and CDR2 sequences are GTSNPN and SVGIG (reference sequence). The CDR3 DNA reads TGTGCCTGGAGTGTAGGGGCGGGGACGCAGTATTTT. It specifies CAWSVGAGTQYF.

The CDR3 bases are TGTGCCAGCAGCCGACAGTTGGACTATGGCTACACCTTC. Protein: CASSRQLDYGYTF. The rearrangement uses TRBV3-1 (or the pseudogene TRBV3-2) and TRBJ1-2; tentatively, D is TRBD1 (5 bases). Germline lookup yields CDR1 LGHDT and CDR2 YNNKEL (reference sequence). This CDR3 is built from 13 residues. V was pared by 4 bases and J by 3 bases, with 9 bases between.

The chain has TRBV23-1 and TRBJ2-3; 12 bases match TRBD2. TRBV23-1 is known as an ORF, though its function is uncertain. J was trimmed by 5 bases and V by 8 bases; bases with no gene match: 17. The CDR3 totals 18 residues. CDR3 sequence: CASSQGLAGGRNKDTQYF. CDR3 sequence (DNA): TGCGCCAGCTCCCAAGGGCTAGCGGGAGGGCGGAATAAAGATACGCAGTATTTT.

The CDR3, as DNA: TGTGCTAGTGGAATCGGACAGGGGCTTGGCGAGCAGTACTTC. This gives the protein CASGIGQGLGEQYF. The chain has TRBV12-5 and TRBJ2-7, with 9 bases aligning to TRBD1. J gave up 6 bases and V 6 bases, and 9 bases lay outside the gene matches. From germline, CDR1 is LGHNT and CDR2 FRNRAP. The CDR3 extends over 14 amino acids.

The table lists this clone with a count of one. The CDR3 DNA sequence: TGTGCCAGCAGCCAAGATGACAGAGTCTATGGCTACACCTTC. Translation: CASSQDDRVYGYTF. The gene calls are TRBV3-1 (or the pseudogene TRBV3-2) and TRBJ1-2; perhaps TRBD1 as D (5 bases). Germline V gives CDR1 LGHDT, CDR2 YNNKEL (reference sequence). Trimming cost V 0 bases and J 4 bases, with 9 bases left between them. The CDR3 loop spans 14 amino acids.